This T cell receptor (beta chain) emerged from a study of cytomegalovirus exposure and HLA in healthy donors. Of note for this clone: Its ends do not fully match the called genes, so a read error is possible.

Germline assignment: CDR1 SEHNR and CDR2 FQNEAQ (reference sequence). CDR3 length: 16 residues. Vbeta (60) and Jbeta (13) primers were used in the PCR. Here immunoSEQ multiplex PCR was the method, and the copy in TCRdb shows in-frame clones only, minus some. The data contain approximately 100,000 clones, 60% to 85% of them singletons. The rearrangement joins TRBV7-9 to TRBJ1-4; unclear D gene. This receptor was taken from a female donor in good health and CMV-seronegative. The sample comprised PBMCs. In DNA form, the CDR3 reads TGTTCCAGCAGCGGCGGAGCCCGGATGTTGGTTGAAAAACTGTTTTTT. It codes for CSSSGGARMLVEKLFF.